This T cell receptor (beta chain) was recovered during a study of blood T cells in healthy people across ages. Study results and caveats: The recorded TCR beta diversity per million T cells decreased in a roughly linear manner with age.

This clonotype was counted between two and nine times. Its antigen is unidentified. V was clipped by 2 bases and J by 5 bases; unmatched bases: 2. Germline CDR1 is MNHEY and CDR2 is SMNVEV (reference sequence). CDR3 size: 13 residues. A second about 6 to 11 cycle PCR used barcoded and J-beta primers. Tagging of each cDNA molecule was performed by a template-switch adaptor with 12 random nucleotides. TCRdb independently ran MiXCR on the 5' RACE reads; one entry per CDR3 protein. This table has 920,000 or so distinct CDR3 sequences, under 55% appearing once. This chain connects TRBV27 to TRBJ1-2; 7 bases line up with TRBD1. Material for sequencing was blood. This TCR came from a woman between 55 and 75 years old in good health. CDR3 protein: CASSLPGGYGYTF. CDR3 nucleotide sequence: TGTGCCAGCAGTTTACCAGGGGGGTATGGCTACACCTTC.